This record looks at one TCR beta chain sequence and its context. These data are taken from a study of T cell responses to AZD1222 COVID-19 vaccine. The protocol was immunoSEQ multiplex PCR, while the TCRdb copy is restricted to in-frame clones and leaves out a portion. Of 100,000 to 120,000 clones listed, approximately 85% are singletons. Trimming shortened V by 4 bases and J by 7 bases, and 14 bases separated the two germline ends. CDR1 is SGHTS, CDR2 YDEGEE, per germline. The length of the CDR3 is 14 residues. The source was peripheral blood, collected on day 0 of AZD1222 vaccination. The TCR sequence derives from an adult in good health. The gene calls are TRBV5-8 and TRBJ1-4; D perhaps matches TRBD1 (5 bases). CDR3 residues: CASSTSGTGEKLFF. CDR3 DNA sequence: TGTGCCAGCAGCACGTCAGGGACGGGTGAAAAACTGTTTTTT.